These 6 T cell receptor beta chains were all obtained from the same sample, sequenced in a study. TCRdb fed the RT-PCR reads into MiXCR, producing one record per CDR3 protein. The profile covers about 680,000 distinct CDR3 sequences, with 11% to 15% appearing a single time and 3.6% taken by the ten largest. Sequencing was done on a sample of memory CD4+ T cells from blood. The receptors were gathered from a female donor in good health, serving as a healthy control.

This clonotype was observed at least ten times. J is TRBJ2-3 and V is TRBV7-3, with 8 bases lining up with TRBD2. The trim removed 7 bases at V and 2 bases at J, leaving 8 bases unmatched. The CDR3 runs to 15 residues. Germline loops: CDR1 SGHTA, CDR2 FQGTGA. DNA for the CDR3: TGTGCCAGCACCCCTGGACTAGCCGACACAGATACGCAGTATTTT. Encoded protein: CASTPGLADTDTQYF.

This clonotype appeared a few times. CDR3 sequence reads: CASRPDRDSPLHF. In DNA, the CDR3 is TGTGCCAGCAGACCTGACAGGGACTCACCCCTCCACTTT. The chain links TRBV25-1 to TRBJ1-6, with TRBD1 matching 7 bases. V shed 6 bases and J 10 bases; nucleotides not matched to a gene: 6. CDR3 size: 13 residues. Per the germline V gene, CDR1 is MGHDK and CDR2 is SYGVNS.

This clonotype was picked up a small number of times. This chain uses TRBV20-1 with TRBJ2-3, with 14 bases fitting TRBD2. CDR3 length: 13 residues. Per the germline V gene, CDR1 is DFQATT and CDR2 is SNEGSKA (reference sequence). Unmatched junction bases numbered 3, after V lost 7 bases and J lost 6 bases. This CDR3 reads CSGLAGGGDTQYF. The CDR3 bases are TGCAGTGGACTAGCGGGAGGGGGTGATACGCAGTATTTT.

The CDR3 DNA follows: TGCAGTTCCAAGGGGGCTAGCGGATACACAGATACGCAGTATTTT. Protein sequence: CSSKGASGYTDTQYF. V usage is TRBV20-1 and J usage is TRBJ2-3; tentatively, D is TRBD1 or TRBD2 (7 bases each). CDR3 length: 15 residues. V lost 8 bases and J 2 bases, leaving 20 bases between the germline ends. The germline V gene encodes CDR1 DFQATT and CDR2 SNEGSKA (reference sequence).

This chain connects TRBV18 to TRBJ2-2; 8 bases align to TRBD1. Germline assignment: CDR1 KGHSH and CDR2 LQKENI. J lost 3 bases, V lost 6 bases, and 9 bases had no gene match. The CDR3 extends over 16 amino acids. CDR3 residues: CASSPVGQVDTGELFF. The CDR3 DNA is TGTGCCAGCTCGCCCGTGGGACAGGTGGACACCGGGGAGCTGTTTTTT.

The chain is built from TRBV18 and TRBJ1-5, with D possibly TRBD1 on 6 matching bases. The germline V and J ends were trimmed by 4 bases and 0 bases, with 10 bases remaining between them. From germline, CDR1 is KGHSH and CDR2 LQKENI. This CDR3 is built from 15 residues. DNA of the CDR3: TGTGCCAGCTCACACGACAGGAATAGCAATCAGCCCCAGCATTTT. This encodes CASSHDRNSNQPQHF.